Below, 25 T cell receptor beta chains from the same sample are listed, as sequenced in a study of T cell responses to AZD1222 COVID-19 vaccine. The method was immunoSEQ multiplex PCR; TCRdb's version includes in-frame clones alone and lacks a portion of them. Of about 120,000 clones listed, around 87% are singletons. The starting material was peripheral blood, obtained 28 days after the second AZD1222 dose. The receptors stem from an adult who received the AZD1222 COVID-19 vaccine.

The CDR3 sequence is CASSPYSGANVLTF. The CDR3 region has the DNA TGTGCCAGCAGCCCATATTCTGGGGCCAACGTCCTGACTTTC. The chain couples TRBV11-3 to TRBJ2-6; D gene uncertain. The germline V gene encodes CDR1 SGHNT and CDR2 YENEEA. V lost 5 bases to trimming and J lost 1 base, with 6 bases between them. This CDR3 region has 14 residues. Variable domain in full (rest from reference TRBV11-3 and TRBJ2-6): EAGVVQSPRYKIIEKKQPVAFWCNPISGHNTLYWYLQNLGQGPELLIRYENEEAVDDSQLPKDRFSAERLKGVDSTLKIQPAELGDSAVYLCASSPYSGANVLTFGAGSRLTVL.

The V and J genes are TRBV6-5 and TRBJ2-1; tentative D call: TRBD1 (7 bases). The CDR3 spans 15 residues. The germline V gene has CDR1 MNHEY and CDR2 SVGAGI. Trimming took off 7 bases at V and 4 bases at J, with 17 bases between the two ends. Here the CDR3 DNA reads TGTGCCAGCAAACCGACAGGGAGCGGGTACAATGAGCAGTTCTTC. Encoded protein: CASKPTGSGYNEQFF.

The count of this clone is one. The V and J genes are TRBV29-1 and TRBJ1-2; D perhaps matches TRBD1 (6 bases). V was pared by 0 bases and J by 11 bases, with 16 bases between. The CDR3 has 13 amino acids. Germline CDR1 reads SQVTM; CDR2 reads ANQGSEA. The CDR3 loop is CSVEDPGGGLYTF. The CDR3 DNA reads as TGCAGCGTTGAAGATCCTGGGGGCGGGTTGTACACCTTC. Drawing the rest from reference TRBV29-1 and TRBJ1-2, the complete variable domain is SAVISQKPSRDICQRGTSLTIQCQVDSQVTMMFWYRQQPGQSLTLIATANQGSEATYESGFVIDKFPISRPNLTFSTLTVSNMSPEDSSIYLCSVEDPGGGLYTFGSGTRLTVV.

The chain links TRBV7-2 to TRBJ2-6; 7 nucleotides line up with TRBD1. Looked up from germline, CDR1 is SGHTA and CDR2 is FQGNSA. Losses at the gene ends were 2 bases for V and 0 bases for J; bases not matched to a gene: 1. The CDR3 spans 16 residues. The CDR3, as DNA: TGTGCCAGCAGCTTAAACAGGGGCTCTGGGGCCAACGTCCTGACTTTC. Residues: CASSLNRGSGANVLTF.

The chain joins TRBV7-9 to TRBJ1-6; D may be TRBD1 (5 bases). This CDR3 is 14 amino acids long. The germline V gene has CDR1 SEHNR and CDR2 FQNEAQ (reference sequence). Between the trimmed V and J ends, which lost 3 bases and 10 bases, there was a span of 13 bases. The CDR3 protein is CASSLGTGESPLHF. The CDR3, as DNA: TGTGCCAGCAGCTTGGGAACGGGGGAGTCACCCCTCCACTTT.

This chain uses TRBV6-4 with TRBJ1-2, with D possibly matching TRBD1 (6 bases). CDR3 length equals 14 residues. V was shortened by 6 bases and J by 13 bases, with 24 bases between the two germline ends. Germline CDR1 and CDR2: MRHNA and SNTAGT. The CDR3 DNA reads TGTGCCAGCAGCCTGGAGGGGGACGGCACCGGTTCCACCTTC. Translation: CASSLEGDGTGSTF.

The chain carries TRBV7-2 and TRBJ1-5; no clear D gene. The CDR3 is 13 residues long. Germline CDR1 SGHTA, CDR2 FQGNSA. V lost 5 bases and J 2 bases, leaving 7 bases between the germline ends. The CDR3 sequence: CASSRGGNQPQHF. In DNA, the CDR3 is TGTGCCAGCAGCCGAGGCGGCAATCAGCCCCAGCATTTT.

The rearrangement uses TRBV9 and TRBJ1-3, with no clear D. Trimming stripped 4 bases from V and 4 bases from J, with 15 bases between. This CDR3 spans 15 amino acids. Germline V gene data show CDR1 as SGDLS and CDR2 as YYNGEE. This chain's CDR3 is CASSIKGLKGNTIYF. CDR3 sequence (DNA): TGTGCCAGCAGCATAAAAGGACTTAAGGGAAACACCATATATTTT.

The rearrangement links TRBV6-6 to TRBJ2-5, with 7 bases matching TRBD1. The CDR3 sequence is 14 residues long. CDR1 and CDR2 (germline): MNHNY, SVGAGI (reference sequence). With 2 bases clipped from V and 4 bases from J, the junction kept 4 bases outside the gene matches. The CDR3 region has the DNA TGTGCCAGCAGTTACGACAGGGTACGAGAGACCCAGTACTTC. Residues: CASSYDRVRETQYF.

This clone was seen only once. CDR3 DNA: TGTGCCAGCAGCGTAGGCGGGGTCAGAAACACCATATATTTT. Amino acids: CASSVGGVRNTIYF. V gene TRBV9 combines with J gene TRBJ1-3; D gene ambiguous. The CDR3 is 14 residues long. The germline V gene has CDR1 SGDLS and CDR2 YYNGEE. Deletions cut 0 bases from V and 5 bases from J, with 9 bases between.

The chain couples TRBV6-5 to TRBJ1-2, with D possibly TRBD1 on 5 matching bases. The CDR3 has 15 residues. The germline CDR1 and CDR2 sequences are MNHEY and SVGAGI. The V end was cut by 0 bases, the J end by 6 bases, with 14 bases between. The CDR3, as DNA: TGTGCCAGCAGTTACTCTACAGGAGTAGTTGATGGCTACACCTTC. Its translation is CASSYSTGVVDGYTF.

The chain is built from TRBV4-3 and TRBJ2-1; 16 nucleotides match TRBD2. Germline-derived CDR1 and CDR2 are LGHNA and YSLEER. The CDR3 has 15 amino acids. The junction had 9 bases not matched to a gene; V was cut back by 4 bases and J by 15 bases. This chain's CDR3 is CASSPGTSGGVARFF. The CDR3 DNA is TGCGCCAGCAGCCCCGGGACTAGCGGGGGGGTCGCGCGGTTCTTC.

The chain employs TRBV28 and TRBJ2-3; 10 nucleotides agree with TRBD2. CDR1 and CDR2 from the germline V gene are MDHEN and SYDVKM. The CDR3 sequence is 15 residues long. J was trimmed by 6 bases and V by 3 bases; bases with no gene match: 6. CDR3 sequence (DNA): TGTGCCAGCAGTTTTGAACTAGCGGGGCCGGATACGCAGTATTTT. Translating it yields CASSFELAGPDTQYF.

This clone came up a few times. A read error may account for a junction end that differs from germline. The chain uses TRBV7-8 and TRBJ2-5, with TRBD1 matching over 7 bases. The germline gives CDR1 SGHVS, CDR2 FQNEAQ. CDR3 length: 15 residues. The CDR3: CASSVAQGYQETQYF. CDR3 DNA: TGTGCCAGCAGCGTAGCACAGGGGTACCAAGAGACCCAGTACTTC. The entire variable domain, with the rest obtained from reference TRBV7-8 and TRBJ2-5, is as follows: GAGVSQSPRYKVAKRGQDVALRCDPISGHVSLFWYQQALGQGPEFLTYFQNEAQLDKSGLPSDRFFAERPEGSVSTLKIQRTQQEDSAVYLCASSVAQGYQETQYFGPGTRLLVL.

The gene calls are TRBV7-3 and TRBJ2-3; 12 bases fit TRBD2. CDR1 is SGHTA, CDR2 FQGTGA, per germline. Trimming cost V 4 bases and J 5 bases; bases outside gene matches: 4. CDR3 length: 15 residues. DNA of the CDR3: TGTGCCAGCAGCTCTAGCGGGGGGGCCGTAGATACGCAGTATTTT. It translates to CASSSSGGAVDTQYF. Complete variable domain (other parts from reference TRBV7-3 and TRBJ2-3): GAGVSQTPSNKVTEKGKYVELRCDPISGHTALYWYRQSLGQGPEFLIYFQGTGAADDSGLPNDRFFAVRPEGSVSTLKIQRTERGDSAVYLCASSSSGGAVDTQYFGPGTRLTVL.

The chain uses TRBV28 and TRBJ1-2; D is ambiguous. Germline CDR1 MDHEN, CDR2 SYDVKM. The CDR3 covers 11 residues. Trimming left V 11 bases short and J 3 bases short, with 10 bases between. The CDR3 sequence: CAAWADYGYTF. The CDR3 nucleotides are TGTGCCGCGTGGGCAGACTATGGCTACACCTTC.

The chain uses TRBV18 and TRBJ1-2, with 8 positions matching TRBD1. V dropped 2 bases and J dropped 4; count of bases not matched to a gene: 9. Germline CDR1 and CDR2: KGHSH and LQKENI. CDR3 length equals 16 residues. In DNA, the CDR3 is TGTGCCAGCTCACCAGCGACAGGGGACACCAGCTATGGCTACACCTTC. Its translation is CASSPATGDTSYGYTF.

V and J are TRBV25-1 and TRBJ2-3; D possibly corresponds to TRBD2 (6 bases). The germline V gene has CDR1 MGHDK and CDR2 SYGVNS. V was shortened by 0 bases and J by 2 bases, with 15 bases between the two germline ends. The CDR3 is made up of 17 amino acids. The CDR3 sequence is CASSEYGSQDYTDTQYF. The CDR3 region has the DNA TGTGCCAGCAGTGAATATGGCTCTCAGGACTACACAGATACGCAGTATTTT.

The count of this clone is one. The chain is built from TRBV15 and TRBJ1-2; possibly TRBD1 for D (6 bases). CDR1 LNHNV and CDR2 YYDKDF come from the germline V gene (reference sequence). The V gene lost 1 base and the J gene lost 5 bases, with 11 bases spanning the gap. CDR3 length: 14 residues. The CDR3 DNA is TGTGCCACCAGCAGAGGAGGGGGGACATATGGCTACACCTTC. Translated, it gives CATSRGGGTYGYTF.

This chain uses TRBV7-9 with TRBJ1-2, with D unclear. The CDR3 length is 14 residues. From germline, CDR1 is SEHNR and CDR2 FQNEAQ (reference sequence). Deletions cut 1 base from V and 3 bases from J, with 9 bases between. The CDR3 coding sequence is TGTGCCAGCAGCTTAGTTCCGGAGTACTATGGCTACACCTTC. It translates to CASSLVPEYYGYTF.

In its sample, this clone was seen once. The chain recombines TRBV7-3 with TRBJ1-5, with D uncertain. Germline-derived CDR1 and CDR2 are SGHTA and FQGTGA. Trimming removed 1 base from V and 10 bases from J, with 5 bases in between. CDR3 length: 11 amino acids. CDR3 loop: CASSLNRPQHF. The DNA of the CDR3 is TGTGCCAGCAGCTTAAATAGACCCCAGCATTTT. Variable domain in full (rest from reference TRBV7-3 and TRBJ1-5): GAGVSQTPSNKVTEKGKYVELRCDPISGHTALYWYRQSLGQGPEFLIYFQGTGAADDSGLPNDRFFAVRPEGSVSTLKIQRTERGDSAVYLCASSLNRPQHFGDGTRLSIL.

The chain combines TRBV6-5 with TRBJ2-7, with 7 bases that match TRBD1. The V gene end was trimmed by 0 bases and the J gene end by 2 bases; junction bases not matched to a gene: 7. The CDR3 spans 16 residues. Germline CDR1 reads MNHEY; CDR2 reads SVGAGI. This chain's CDR3 is CASSYSKAGQAYEQYF. The CDR3 bases are TGTGCCAGCAGTTACTCAAAAGCCGGACAGGCCTACGAGCAGTACTTC.

The chain has TRBV5-1 and TRBJ2-6, with D tentatively TRBD1 (5 bases). V lost 1 base to trimming and J lost 1 base, with 15 bases between them. Germline V gives CDR1 SGHRS, CDR2 YFSETQ. The CDR3 sequence is 18 residues long. The DNA for the CDR3 is TGCGCCAGCAGCTTGCTCCAGGGTTCTCGTTCTGGGGCCAACGTCCTGACTTTC. This translates into CASSLLQGSRSGANVLTF. Full variable domain (remainder filled in from reference TRBV5-1 and TRBJ2-6): KAGVTQTPRYLIKTRGQQVTLSCSPISGHRSVSWYQQTPGQGLQFLFEYFSETQRNKGNFPGRFSGRQFSNSRSEMNVSTLELGDSALYLCASSLLQGSRSGANVLTFGAGSRLTVL.

The chain recombines TRBV5-1 with TRBJ1-2; D may be TRBD1 (6 bases). The CDR3 is 16 amino acids. Germline loops: CDR1 SGHRS, CDR2 YFSETQ. V shed 4 bases and J shed 6 bases, with 22 bases lying between them. The CDR3 spells CASSPITPGQRNGYTF. CDR3 DNA sequence: TGCGCCAGCAGCCCGATTACTCCGGGACAACGTAATGGCTACACCTTC.

The chain carries TRBV7-8 and TRBJ2-1, with 13 bases aligning to TRBD2. The CDR3 covers 16 residues. Germline V gene sequence: CDR1 SGHVS, CDR2 FQNEAQ. After removal of 4 bases from V and 7 bases from J, the junction contained 7 bases not matched to a gene. CDR3 protein: CASSSVLAGGLNEQFF. The CDR3 DNA is TGTGCCAGCAGCTCGGTACTAGCGGGGGGGCTGAATGAGCAGTTCTTC. Full variable domain (rest looked up from reference TRBV7-8 and TRBJ2-1): GAGVSQSPRYKVAKRGQDVALRCDPISGHVSLFWYQQALGQGPEFLTYFQNEAQLDKSGLPSDRFFAERPEGSVSTLKIQRTQQEDSAVYLCASSSVLAGGLNEQFFGPGTRLTVL.